This T cell receptor beta chain appears in the sequencing data of a study of T cells in Graves' hyperthyroidism and ophthalmopathy (dated 2019 in TCRdb). Notes on the research overall: Peripheral blood was collected at initial diagnosis, before any treatment. TCR V-J signatures able to tell the groups apart were searched for in a discovery cohort of approximately 95 patients, of whom around 43 had Graves' ophthalmopathy and roughly 59 had stable Graves' hyperthyroidism. An independent validation cohort of 18 to 20 hyperthyroidism patients and 15 or so patients who later progressed to ophthalmopathy tested prospective prediction of ophthalmopathy. The approximately 95 discovery patients were divided at random into training and test sets in a 7:3 ratio. Thyroid tissue and blood T-cell repertoires from roughly 6 Graves' hyperthyroidism patients were also compared in the study. After sampling, hyperthyroidism patients received methimazole starting at 30 mg daily, and ophthalmopathy patients received high-dose intravenous methylprednisolone. According to the paper, TCR Vbeta CDR3 sequencing was carried out on some 140 peripheral blood samples, which came from some 41 ophthalmopathy, under 85 hyperthyroidism and 17 progressor patients. Overall results and qualifications from the work: In cross-validation, a model built on a 13 V-J signature told ophthalmopathy apart from stable hyperthyroidism with roughly 87% sensitivity and about 81% specificity, and in testing the same model reached 80%/75%. No statistical method was used to fix the sample size in advance, and group allocation was not hidden from the investigators. Most expanded thyroid clonotypes (frequency above 0.001) were also detected in blood, suggesting blood repertoires may reflect thyroid immune responses. During validation, the model predicted progression to ophthalmopathy a median of approximately 7 months ahead of onset, with approximately 70% sensitivity and roughly 72% specificity.

V sheds 11 bases and J sheds 6 bases, leaving 19 bases between their ends. CDR1 ENHRY and CDR2 SYGVKD are derived from the germline V gene. The CDR3 has 13 amino acids, counting the end cysteine and phenylalanine. Only the CDR3 part of the read is kept: 39 bases, read in frame from the first base. Stable Graves' hyperthyroidism was defined as no progression to ophthalmopathy during 18 months of follow-up. Hyperthyroidism patients were newly diagnosed, with disease duration under 2 months, and aged 18 to 65 years. Exclusion was applied to patients with uncontrolled infections, other autoimmune diseases, pregnancy or lactation. Clinical symptoms, serum thyroxine and TRAb, thyroid ultrasound, and orbital computed tomography formed the basis for the diagnoses. PBMCs were isolated from about 10 ml of fresh peripheral blood by Ficoll-Paque density gradient centrifugation. Total RNA was extracted with Trizol reagent, and quality was checked on an Agilent 2100 Bioanalyzer.

This clonotype was recorded at least ten times. Its binding antigen is unknown. No clone much larger than this one lies a single base away; base qualities are absent. The TCR beta CDR3 regions were amplified from RNA transcripts. The TCR CDR3 was subjected to a first round of RT-PCR using the HTBI primer set and the Qiagen OneStep RT-PCR kit. Libraries were constructed in a second round of multiplex PCR, after which size selection and purification were performed. Paired-end sequencing of the libraries was performed with 100 bp reads on an Illumina HiSeq2000. The original methods were these. SOAPnuke was used to process the raw data, removing reads that contained adapters or uncalled bases, had a mean Phred below 15, or lacked an exact match to the constant primer or identifier. High-quality paired reads were merged using COPE v1.2.5, and each unique nucleotide sequence was defined as a clonotype. MiTCR v1.1 was used to align clonotypes to the IMGT TRBV, TRBD and TRBJ reference segments. The analysis included only V-J combinations with a frequency above 0.0001, which together covered roughly 99% of the repertoires. A TCS score was defined as the ratio of F50 (clonal expansion) to E x V (chaos), with BLOSUM62-based TCRdist applied between CDR3 peptides within each V-J. Welch's t-statistics and random forest reduced 500 to 550 V-J features to 13, which were used in a naive Bayes classifier (R e1071). TCRdb took the public reads, trimmed them with fastp at Q25, ran MiXCR for clone calling and kept in-frame beta chains. Here each entry gathers all rows of one CDR3 protein and keeps the most common genes and DNA. The V and J calls reflect TCRdb's pipeline rather than the authors' work. This sample holds under 350,000 distinct CDR3 sequences; approximately 22% were observed only once. The top ten hold roughly 52% of the sample.

Material for sequencing was blood. This TCR derives from a woman aged 45 to 65 with Graves' hyperthyroidism. The rearranged segments are TRBV10-3 and TRBJ1-1; no D gene call is confident. The DNA reads TGTGCCTCAAGCATGAACATGTTGGCTGAAGCTTTCTTT. It is translated as CASSMNMLAEAFF.